The next 28 T cell receptor beta chains were all read from a single sample in a study of Graves' ophthalmopathy and Graves' hyperthyroidism (dated by TCRdb to between 2018 and 2020). The data were produced on an Illumina HiSeq 2000. For repertoire sequencing, the TCR beta CDR3 regions were amplified from RNA transcripts. The first round was an RT-PCR using HTBI primers with the Qiagen OneStep RT-PCR kit, and this first round was followed by a second-round multiplex PCR, then size selection and purification. TCRdb redid the processing of the public reads, applying fastp at Q25 and MiXCR, and retained in-frame beta chains. CDR3 protein sequences are deduplicated, and each keeps its most common genes and DNA. Across this sample there are hundreds of thousands of distinct CDR3 sequences, with approximately 21% seen only once. Roughly 3.2% of the sample rests with the top ten. Sequencing input: peripheral blood. The receptor set was obtained from a woman aged 18-29 years with stable Graves' hyperthyroidism. Donor details come from another sample of the same person, matched by shared clones.

This clonotype came up many times. The genes are TRBV5-1 and TRBJ2-7; the D is unclear. The V end lost 0 bases, the J end lost 2 bases, and 9 bases lay between the germline ends. This CDR3 has 14 amino acids. Germline-derived CDR1 and CDR2 are SGHRS and YFSETQ. The CDR3 region is CASSLVGQTYEQYF. The CDR3 DNA reads as TGCGCCAGCAGCTTGGTGGGCCAGACCTACGAGCAGTACTTC.

This clonotype was recorded at least ten times. CDR3 sequence reads: CASSLRQGARSSYNSPLHF. CDR3 DNA: TGTGCCAGCAGTTTACGACAGGGGGCGAGGAGCTCCTATAATTCACCCCTCCACTTT. The chain is built from TRBV28 and TRBJ1-6, with 10 bases aligning to TRBD1. The CDR3 spans 19 residues. With 2 bases clipped from V and 0 bases from J, the junction kept 7 bases outside the gene matches. The V gene's germline CDR1 is MDHEN and CDR2 SYDVKM.

Here the CDR3 DNA reads TGTGCCAGCAGCCAACCATCGGGCAGGGCCTTGTCCGGGGAGCTGTTTTTT. Its translation: CASSQPSGRALSGELFF. This chain connects TRBV3-1 to TRBJ2-2; possible D gene TRBD1, 5 bases. The CDR3 runs to 17 residues. V was pared by 2 bases and J by 6 bases, with 19 bases between. Germline V CDR1 and CDR2: LGHDT, YNNKEL (reference sequence). Together with reference TRBV3-1 and TRBJ2-2, the CDR3 gives the full variable domain: DTAVSQTPKYLVTQMGNDKSIKCEQNLGHDTMYWYKQDSKKFLKIMFSYNNKELIINETVPNRFSPKSPDKAHLNLHINSLELGDSAVYFCASSQPSGRALSGELFFGEGSRLTVL.

This clonotype was detected ten times or more. The V and J genes are TRBV6-1 and TRBJ2-5; the match to TRBD1 covers 9 bases. Per germline, CDR1 MNHNS and CDR2 SASEGT. J lost 5 bases, V lost 7 bases, and 8 bases had no gene match. The CDR3 length is 14 residues. In DNA form, the CDR3 reads TGTGCCAGCAACGAGGACAGGGGTGGGGAGACCCAGTACTTC. Protein sequence: CASNEDRGGETQYF.

This clonotype appeared many times. A read error may explain this, as a much larger clone is one base away. The CDR3 DNA follows: TGTACCAGCAGTTACGGGGGAGAGAAAGAGACCCAGTACTTC. This encodes CTSSYGGEKETQYF. This chain joins TRBV6-5 and TRBJ2-5; perhaps TRBD2 as D (6 bases). CDR1 is MNHEY, CDR2 SVGAGI, per germline. The CDR3 totals 14 residues.

This clonotype showed up just a few times. The chain recombines TRBV6-1 with TRBJ1-1; D is uncertain. This CDR3 contains 14 residues. Germline V gene lookup returns CDR1 MNHNS and CDR2 SASEGT. V lost 4 bases and J lost 2, with 11 bases in between. As DNA, the CDR3 is TGTGCCAGCAGTGGTCGGTTGGTTAACACTGAAGCTTTCTTT. Amino acid sequence: CASSGRLVNTEAFF.

V is TRBV11-2 and J is TRBJ1-1; no clear D. CDR1 and CDR2 (germline): SGHAT, FQNNGV. Trimming cost V 8 bases and J 8 bases, with 18 bases left between them. There are 13 residues in the CDR3. The CDR3 loop is CASGDSVGLEAFF. CDR3 DNA: TGTGCCAGCGGGGATTCAGTAGGGTTGGAAGCTTTCTTT.

This clonotype was picked up many times. The chain employs TRBV25-1 and TRBJ2-7, with 7 bases aligning to TRBD2. The CDR3 contains 13 residues. Germline CDR1 is MGHDK and CDR2 is SYGVNS. The junction had 6 bases not matched to a gene; V was cut back by 1 base and J by 9 bases. The CDR3, as DNA: TGTGCCAGCAGTGAATTCAGGGAGGGTGGGCAGTACTTC. The encoded protein is CASSEFREGGQYF.

This clonotype occurred many times. This clone may be a read error of a much larger clone one base away. This rearrangement joins TRBV6-1 to TRBJ2-7, with D possibly called TRBD1 or TRBD2 (5 bases each). CDR3 length: 14 amino acids. Looked up from germline, CDR1 is MNHNS and CDR2 is SASEGT. The CDR3 coding sequence is TGTGCCAGCAGTGAATGGGGGAGATCCTGCGAGCAGTACTTC. Its translation: CASSEWGRSCEQYF.

This clonotype occurred many times. V usage is TRBV18 and J usage is TRBJ1-2; D is unresolved. V dropped 0 bases and J dropped 3 bases, with 5 bases sitting between them. This CDR3 spans 13 amino acids. Germline CDR1 KGHSH, CDR2 LQKENI. The CDR3 DNA reads TGTGCCAGCTCACCACCGAACGACTATGGCTACACCTTC. Translating gives CASSPPNDYGYTF.

This clonotype has at least ten counts. This chain joins TRBV6-1 and TRBJ1-3; tentatively, D is TRBD1 (5 bases). This CDR3 is 13 amino acids long. V shed 7 bases and J shed 2 bases, with 9 bases lying between them. In germline, CDR1 is MNHNS, CDR2 SASEGT. CDR3 residues: CASTQGAGNTIYF. The DNA of the CDR3 is TGTGCCAGCACCCAAGGGGCTGGAAACACCATATATTTT.

The table lists this clonotype with many counts. The chain employs TRBV2 and TRBJ1-3, with a tentative D call TRBD1 (5 bases). The CDR3 is made up of 15 amino acids. CDR1 is SNHLY, CDR2 FYNNEI, per germline. V was clipped by 4 bases and J by 0 bases, with 10 bases between them. This chain's CDR3 is CASSVSGTSGNTIYF. The CDR3 DNA reads TGTGCCAGCAGTGTCAGTGGGACCTCTGGAAACACCATATATTTT.

In this sample, this clonotype turned up many times. The gene calls are TRBV27 and TRBJ2-5; D might be TRBD1 (7 bases). V was shortened by 11 bases and J by 2 bases, with 24 bases between the two germline ends. The CDR3 extends over 16 amino acids. The germline V gene encodes CDR1 MNHEY and CDR2 SMNVEV (reference sequence). The CDR3 spells CAGGRGDDSFQETQYF. In DNA, the CDR3 is TGTGCCGGGGGCAGGGGGGACGACAGTTTTCAAGAGACCCAGTACTTC.

The sample holds a few counts of this clonotype. A read error may be the cause here, since a much bigger clone is one base away. CDR3 coding DNA: TGTGCCTGGAGCCCTGGACAGCTTCAGCCCCAGCATTTT. Translating it yields CAWSPGQLQPQHF. The chain uses TRBV30 and TRBJ1-5; the D gene is possibly TRBD1 (6 bases). CDR3 length: 13 amino acids. V was shortened by 3 bases and J by 6 bases, with 12 bases between the two germline ends. Germline lookup yields CDR1 GTSNPN and CDR2 SVGIG (reference sequence).

This clonotype was counted ten times or more. This chain connects TRBV6-5 to TRBJ2-5, with 8 bases matching TRBD1. The V gene's germline CDR1 is MNHEY and CDR2 SVGAGI. The CDR3 totals 16 residues. Trimming at V came to 2 bases and at J to 5 bases, leaving 10 bases not matched to a gene. CDR3 residues: CASSYPLAGGRETQYF. In nucleotides, the CDR3 is TGTGCCAGCAGTTACCCCCTTGCAGGGGGCCGTGAGACCCAGTACTTC.

This rearrangement joins TRBV6-1 to TRBJ2-2; D is uncertain. The germline gives CDR1 MNHNS, CDR2 SASEGT. Trimming pared 3 bases from V and 0 bases from J, leaving 8 bases between. This CDR3 is built from 15 residues. Here the CDR3 reads CASSDEPANTGELFF. DNA of the CDR3: TGTGCCAGCAGTGACGAGCCAGCGAACACCGGGGAGCTGTTTTTT.

The gene calls are TRBV7-2 and TRBJ1-1; D gene ambiguous. The CDR3 sequence is 14 residues long. In germline, CDR1 is SGHTA, CDR2 FQGNSA. Trimming took 5 bases from V and 0 from J, leaving 10 bases between them. In nucleotides, the CDR3 is TGTGCCAGCAGCCCCGAAGCAATGAACACTGAAGCTTTCTTT. Translating it yields CASSPEAMNTEAFF.

The chain has TRBV12-3 or TRBV12-4 and TRBJ2-5; tentatively, D is TRBD1 (5 bases). Between the trimmed V and J ends, which lost 7 bases and 2 bases, there was a span of 17 bases. The CDR3 has 15 amino acids. CDR3 sequence (DNA): TGTGCCAGCATTTCAGACGGACAATATCAAGAGACCCAGTACTTC. It yields the protein CASISDGQYQETQYF.

This clonotype was picked up many times. This chain links TRBV20-1 with TRBJ2-4; 11 bases line up with TRBD2. Germline CDR1 and CDR2: DFQATT and SNEGSKA (reference sequence). V lost 6 bases to trimming and J lost 11 bases; unmatched junction nucleotides: 12. The length of the CDR3 is 14 residues. The CDR3, as DNA: TGCAGTGCGATAGCGGGAGGGCCTCTGGCGGTTCAGTACTTC. This codes for CSAIAGGPLAVQYF.

The J gene is TRBJ1-1, the V gene TRBV9; 7 nucleotides match TRBD1. With 4 bases clipped from V and 5 bases from J, the junction kept 8 bases outside the gene matches. The CDR3 is made up of 14 amino acids. Germline V CDR1 and CDR2: SGDLS, YYNGEE. The CDR3 nucleotides are TGTGCCAGCAGCCCAGCAGGGGGGCGGACTGAAGCTTTCTTT. Residues: CASSPAGGRTEAFF.

This clonotype appeared a few times. V and J are TRBV5-1 and TRBJ1-1, with D hard to call. Looked up from germline, CDR1 is SGHRS and CDR2 is YFSETQ. Trimming cost V 4 bases and J 4 bases, with 20 bases left between them. The CDR3 length is 16 residues. CDR3 sequence: CASSLVRGFDGTEAFF. The CDR3 DNA reads as TGCGCCAGCAGCCTAGTCAGAGGGTTTGATGGCACTGAAGCTTTCTTT.

The chain carries TRBV7-9 and TRBJ1-1; no clear D gene. The CDR3 runs 14 residues. V was pared by 4 bases and J by 0 bases, with 9 bases between. Germline CDR1 and CDR2: SEHNR and FQNEAQ (reference sequence). CDR3 sequence reads: CASSSANMNTEAFF. The CDR3 nucleotides read TGTGCCAGCAGCTCCGCGAATATGAACACTGAAGCTTTCTTT. Full variable domain (missing parts from reference TRBV7-9 and TRBJ1-1): DTGVSQNPRHKITKRGQNVTFRCDPISEHNRLYWYRQTLGQGPEFLTYFQNEAQLEKSRLLSDRFSAERPKGSFSTLEIQRTEQGDSAMYLCASSSANMNTEAFFGQGTRLTVV.

This clonotype was observed many times. This chain joins TRBV6-1 and TRBJ1-6; TRBD1 matches at 7 bases. Germline CDR1 MNHNS, CDR2 SASEGT. The CDR3 length is 16 residues. Losses at the gene ends were 5 bases for V and 1 base for J; bases not matched to a gene: 5. CDR3 residues: CASSKTGWSYNSPLHF. The CDR3 nucleotides read TGTGCCAGCAGTAAGACAGGGTGGTCCTATAATTCACCCCTCCACTTT.

At least ten counts were recorded for this clonotype. The V and J genes are TRBV6-1 and TRBJ1-6; 9 bases map to TRBD1. Germline trimming cut 8 bases from V and 7 bases from J; bases unmatched to any gene: 3. This CDR3 is 13 amino acids long. CDR1 MNHNS and CDR2 SASEGT come from the germline V gene. CDR3 in DNA: TGTGCCAGCGGGGGGACAGGGAATTCACCCCTCCACTTT. Translating gives CASGGTGNSPLHF.

This clonotype occurred many times. V is TRBV6-5 and J is TRBJ1-5; TRBD1 matches 10 bases. Germline CDR1 is MNHEY and CDR2 is SVGAGI. The CDR3 contains 18 residues. The V gene end was trimmed by 9 bases and the J gene end by 0 bases; junction bases not matched to a gene: 14. CDR3 region: CARSAGTGEGRSNQPQHF. The CDR3 coding sequence is TGTGCCAGATCCGCAGGGACAGGGGAGGGTCGTAGCAATCAGCCCCAGCATTTT.

This clonotype was observed many times. This rearrangement joins TRBV7-9 to TRBJ1-1; D remains unclear. This CDR3 is 14 amino acids long. Per the germline V gene, CDR1 is SEHNR and CDR2 is FQNEAQ (reference sequence). Trimming pared 4 bases from V and 1 base from J, leaving 10 bases between. As DNA, the CDR3 is TGTGCCAGCAGCTCTCCCCGGACGAACACTGAAGCTTTCTTT. Its protein is CASSSPRTNTEAFF.

This clonotype has a count of ten or more. The chain joins TRBV3-1 to TRBJ1-5; D gene unclear. The length of the CDR3 is 15 residues. Germline assignment: CDR1 LGHDT and CDR2 YNNKEL (reference sequence). Trimming stripped 0 bases from V and 3 bases from J, with 9 bases between. The CDR3 reads CASSQDKRDNQPQHF. DNA for the CDR3: TGTGCCAGCAGCCAAGACAAGAGGGACAATCAGCCCCAGCATTTT. The complete variable domain, with remaining parts taken from reference TRBV3-1 and TRBJ1-5, reads DTAVSQTPKYLVTQMGNDKSIKCEQNLGHDTMYWYKQDSKKFLKIMFSYNNKELIINETVPNRFSPKSPDKAHLNLHINSLELGDSAVYFCASSQDKRDNQPQHFGDGTRLSIL.

This clonotype was detected many times. The V call is TRBV6-5, the J call TRBJ2-7, with D perhaps assigned TRBD1 or TRBD2 (5 bases each). Looked up from germline, CDR1 is MNHEY and CDR2 is SVGAGI. V lost 6 bases and J lost 6, with 15 bases in between. The CDR3 contains 13 residues. This CDR3 is CASSYALGTEQYF. The CDR3 region has the DNA TGTGCCAGCAGCTACGCACTTGGGACCGAGCAGTACTTC.